Listed below are T cell receptor beta chains from one sample, sequenced in a study of high-grade serous ovarian cancer treatment subgroups. Assay: immunoSEQ multiplex PCR; the TCRdb copy retains only in-frame clones and omits some. The sample lists nearly 7,000 clones, about 75% occurring once. The sequenced sample consisted of tumor tissue. The receptors were gathered from a human donor with high-grade serous ovarian cancer. Both conserved end residues are part of each CDR3. Fields, in order: J gene, V gene, D gene, clone size, CDR3 DNA, CDR3 protein. The D gene is left open where the match is weak. Only some rows state a clone size, as once, few, many or a class for expanded clones.

j_call: TRBJ2-3; v_call: TRBV13; d_call: TRBD2; clone_size: -; cdr3_nt: TGTGCCAGCAGCCTCGGACTAGCGGGGGTCACAGATACGCAGTATTTT; cdr3_aa: CASSLGLAGVTDTQYF
j_call: TRBJ2-7; v_call: TRBV9; d_call: TRBD2; clone_size: -; cdr3_nt: TGTGCCAGCAGCGTAGGAGCGGGGGGCTACGAGCAGTACTTC; cdr3_aa: CASSVGAGGYEQYF
j_call: TRBJ1-1; v_call: TRBV6-5; d_call: -; clone_size: -; cdr3_nt: TGTGCCAGCAGTTCTTATCTTCCGGGCGCTGAAGCTTTCTTT; cdr3_aa: CASSSYLPGAEAFF
j_call: TRBJ2-3; v_call: TRBV6-1; d_call: -; clone_size: -; cdr3_nt: TGTGCCAGCAGTGCGGACGGCGGGGGCACAGATACGCAGTATTTT; cdr3_aa: CASSADGGGTDTQYF
j_call: TRBJ2-2; v_call: TRBV18; d_call: -; clone_size: once; cdr3_nt: TGTGCCAGCTCACCACCGAGTTCCCCCGGGGAGCTGTTTTTT; cdr3_aa: CASSPPSSPGELFF
j_call: TRBJ1-2; v_call: TRBV9; d_call: TRBD1; clone_size: -; cdr3_nt: TGTGCCAGCAGCCGGGGACAGTTAAACTATGGCTACACCTTC; cdr3_aa: CASSRGQLNYGYTF
j_call: TRBJ1-2; v_call: TRBV6-5; d_call: -; clone_size: -; cdr3_nt: TGTGCCAGCAGCAATGGGGGGTATGGCTACACCTTC; cdr3_aa: CASSNGGYGYTF
j_call: TRBJ2-3; v_call: TRBV30; d_call: TRBD1; clone_size: -; cdr3_nt: TGTGCCTGGACCAGGGGGCTTAGCACAGATACGCAGTATTTT; cdr3_aa: CAWTRGLSTDTQYF
j_call: TRBJ2-2; v_call: TRBV7-8; d_call: TRBD2; clone_size: -; cdr3_nt: TGTGCCAGCAGCTTTCTGAGCGGGGGGGCAGCCGGGGAGCTGTTTTTT; cdr3_aa: CASSFLSGGAAGELFF
j_call: TRBJ1-1; v_call: TRBV25-1; d_call: -; clone_size: -; cdr3_nt: TGTGCCAGCAGTGGTGATAAGAACACTGAAGCTTTCTTT; cdr3_aa: CASSGDKNTEAFF
j_call: TRBJ2-1; v_call: TRBV5-4; d_call: -; clone_size: -; cdr3_nt: TGTGCCAGCAGCGCCACAGGGCGCCCGTACAATGAGCAGTTCTTC; cdr3_aa: CASSATGRPYNEQFF
j_call: TRBJ2-3; v_call: TRBV5-4; d_call: TRBD2; clone_size: -; cdr3_nt: TGTGCCAGCAGCTTGGGTCTAGCGGGGGATACGCAGTATTTT; cdr3_aa: CASSLGLAGDTQYF
j_call: TRBJ2-7; v_call: TRBV5-5; d_call: TRBD1; clone_size: -; cdr3_nt: TGTGCCAGCAGCTACCGGGACAGGGGCTACGAGCAGTACTTC; cdr3_aa: CASSYRDRGYEQYF
j_call: TRBJ1-1; v_call: TRBV6-6; d_call: -; clone_size: few; cdr3_nt: TGTGCCAGCAGTTCCCGACACCCGAACACTGAAGCTTTCTTT; cdr3_aa: CASSSRHPNTEAFF
j_call: TRBJ2-3; v_call: TRBV19; d_call: -; clone_size: -; cdr3_nt: TGTGCCACCACAATTCCCGGGACGGCTAGCACAGATACGCAGTATTTT; cdr3_aa: CATTIPGTASTDTQYF
j_call: TRBJ1-2; v_call: TRBV5-1; d_call: TRBD1; clone_size: once; cdr3_nt: TGCGCCAGCAGTACGGGACAGGGGGAGTCTGGGACCTTC; cdr3_aa: CASSTGQGESGTF
j_call: TRBJ2-3; v_call: TRBV2; d_call: TRBD2; clone_size: -; cdr3_nt: TGTGCCAGCAGTGATGATAGCGGGGGCTCAGATACGCAGTATTTT; cdr3_aa: CASSDDSGGSDTQYF
j_call: TRBJ2-7; v_call: TRBV30; d_call: -; clone_size: -; cdr3_nt: TGTGCCTGGAGTGTGGGGGGCGAGCAGTACTTC; cdr3_aa: CAWSVGGEQYF
j_call: TRBJ1-5; v_call: TRBV29-1; d_call: TRBD1; clone_size: -; cdr3_nt: TGCAGCGTGGCCGGGACAGAGAATCAGCCCCAGCATTTT; cdr3_aa: CSVAGTENQPQHF
j_call: TRBJ1-6; v_call: TRBV30; d_call: -; clone_size: -; cdr3_nt: TGTGCCTGGAGACAAGGGGCGGCTAATTCACCCCTCCACTTT; cdr3_aa: CAWRQGAANSPLHF
j_call: TRBJ2-5; v_call: TRBV23-1; d_call: TRBD1; clone_size: -; cdr3_nt: TGCGCCAGCAGTGACGACAGGGACCAAGAGACCCAGTACTTC; cdr3_aa: CASSDDRDQETQYF
j_call: TRBJ2-2; v_call: TRBV5-4; d_call: -; clone_size: -; cdr3_nt: TGTGCCAGCAGCCTACTTCACGGCGAGGCCGGGGAGCTGTTTTTT; cdr3_aa: CASSLLHGEAGELFF
j_call: TRBJ1-2; v_call: TRBV19; d_call: TRBD1; clone_size: few; cdr3_nt: TGTGCCAGTAGTGACCACGGTGGGACAGGGTATGGCTACACCTTC; cdr3_aa: CASSDHGGTGYGYTF
j_call: TRBJ2-5; v_call: TRBV5-5; d_call: -; clone_size: -; cdr3_nt: TGTGCCAGCAGCTTGTCCCAAGAGACCCAGTACTTC; cdr3_aa: CASSLSQETQYF
j_call: TRBJ1-2; v_call: TRBV4-3; d_call: -; clone_size: -; cdr3_nt: TGCGCCAGCAGCCAAGTGGGGGGAGGCGGCTACACCTTC; cdr3_aa: CASSQVGGGGYTF
j_call: TRBJ1-6; v_call: TRBV6-1; d_call: -; clone_size: -; cdr3_nt: TGTGCCAGCAGTGAGGAAACCCACTATAATTCACCCCTCCACTTT; cdr3_aa: CASSEETHYNSPLHF
j_call: TRBJ2-1; v_call: TRBV7-6; d_call: TRBD2; clone_size: -; cdr3_nt: TGTGCCAGCAGCGAAGCGGGGGGGACTACAAATGAGCAGTTCTTC; cdr3_aa: CASSEAGGTTNEQFF
j_call: TRBJ1-1; v_call: TRBV7-9; d_call: -; clone_size: -; cdr3_nt: TGTGCCAGTAGCTTAGGAGGGGGCACTGAAGCTTTCTTT; cdr3_aa: CASSLGGGTEAFF
j_call: TRBJ2-3; v_call: TRBV4-3; d_call: TRBD2; clone_size: -; cdr3_nt: TGCGCCAGCAGCCAAGAAGGAGGACTAGCGGGGCGCACAGATACGCAGTATTTT; cdr3_aa: CASSQEGGLAGRTDTQYF
j_call: TRBJ1-2; v_call: TRBV19; d_call: TRBD1; clone_size: -; cdr3_nt: TGTGCCAGTAGTAGGAACAGGGGAATGAGGGGCTATGGCTACACCTTC; cdr3_aa: CASSRNRGMRGYGYTF
j_call: TRBJ2-3; v_call: TRBV21-1; d_call: -; clone_size: -; cdr3_nt: TGTGCCAGCAGCAAAAAAGGTCAGGCAGGACGATTCACAGATACGCAGTATTTT; cdr3_aa: CASSKKGQAGRFTDTQYF
j_call: TRBJ2-5; v_call: TRBV9; d_call: -; clone_size: -; cdr3_nt: TGTGCCAGCAGCGCTAGGGAAGAGGGGGGGCGAGAGACCCAGTACTTC; cdr3_aa: CASSAREEGGRETQYF
j_call: TRBJ1-1; v_call: TRBV11-2; d_call: -; clone_size: -; cdr3_nt: TGTGCCAGCAGCTTATTAGGCCGTGCGAACACTGAAGCTTTCTTT; cdr3_aa: CASSLLGRANTEAFF
j_call: TRBJ2-7; v_call: TRBV6-5; d_call: -; clone_size: -; cdr3_nt: TGTGCCAGCAGTTACGGAGGGGGCGCGTCCGAGCAGTACTTC; cdr3_aa: CASSYGGGASEQYF
j_call: TRBJ2-7; v_call: TRBV5-5; d_call: -; clone_size: -; cdr3_nt: TGTGCCAGCAGCTTCCATGGGTACCCGACAACCTACGAGCAGTACTTC; cdr3_aa: CASSFHGYPTTYEQYF
j_call: TRBJ2-7; v_call: TRBV4-3; d_call: TRBD2; clone_size: -; cdr3_nt: TGCGCCAGCAGCCAAATAGCGGGGGGTTCCTACGAGCAGTACTTC; cdr3_aa: CASSQIAGGSYEQYF
j_call: TRBJ2-3; v_call: TRBV6-6; d_call: -; clone_size: -; cdr3_nt: TGTGCCAGCAGTCCCCCGGTTGATAGTTCAGATACGCAGTATTTT; cdr3_aa: CASSPPVDSSDTQYF
j_call: TRBJ1-4; v_call: TRBV20-1; d_call: -; clone_size: few; cdr3_nt: TGCAGTGTATCAGGTGAAAAACTGTTTTTT; cdr3_aa: CSVSGEKLFF
j_call: TRBJ1-6; v_call: TRBV29-1; d_call: -; clone_size: -; cdr3_nt: TGCCGCCTGACGTGGGCTCTGATAGGGAATTCACCCCTCCACTTT; cdr3_aa: CRLTWALIGNSPLHF
j_call: TRBJ2-2; v_call: TRBV19; d_call: -; clone_size: -; cdr3_nt: TGTGCCAGTAGTCCCCGACAGAACACCGGGGAGCTGTTTTTT; cdr3_aa: CASSPRQNTGELFF
j_call: TRBJ1-5; v_call: TRBV19; d_call: TRBD1; clone_size: -; cdr3_nt: TGTGCCAGTATTCTGGTGGGGCAGGGGGGCAGTCAGCCCCAGCATTTT; cdr3_aa: CASILVGQGGSQPQHF
j_call: TRBJ2-3; v_call: TRBV4-1; d_call: -; clone_size: -; cdr3_nt: TGCGCCAGCAGCCAAGATTACTACTTAGGGAAAAGCACAGATACGCAGTATTTT; cdr3_aa: CASSQDYYLGKSTDTQYF
j_call: TRBJ1-6; v_call: TRBV9; d_call: -; clone_size: once; cdr3_nt: TGTGCCAGCAGCGTAGGGCCAGGAGATTCACCCCTCCACTTT; cdr3_aa: CASSVGPGDSPLHF